This TCR beta chain appears in the sequencing data of a study of beta chain features in type 1 diabetes. Germline values: CDR1 MDHEN, CDR2 SYDVKM. The length of the CDR3 is 14 residues. V shed 7 bases and J shed 1 base, with 11 bases lying between them. As for this clone: The antigen remains unidentified.

Study conclusions and caveats: For type 1 diabetes patients, VDJ junctions showed fewer insertions and more deletions. Since sequencing was performed on cDNA, cells with high TCR expression could be over-represented. These data did not resolve whether HLA type affects TCRB rearrangement.

As every portion of the isolated RNA was reverse transcribed, the sequencing read expressed TCRB transcripts. The data were produced by immunoSEQ multiplex PCR, yet TCRdb's version contains in-frame clones alone and is incomplete. Of hundreds of thousands of clones listed, about 15% are singletons. The source is a man in his thirties or forties in good health. The J gene is TRBJ2-1, the V gene TRBV28, with D possibly matching TRBD1 (6 bases). The sequencing input was central memory CD4+ T cells from blood. The CDR3 loop is CASTETGSYNEQFF. For the CDR3, the DNA is TGTGCCAGCACCGAGACAGGATCCTACAATGAGCAGTTCTTC.